The rows below give T cell receptor beta chains drawn from one sample of a study of T cell responses to AZD1222 COVID-19 vaccine. Generated by immunoSEQ multiplex PCR, the TCRdb table keeps only in-frame clones and is missing some. The data contain about 94,000 clones, 88% of them singletons. The sample was peripheral blood, taken on day 0 of AZD1222 vaccination. All receptors come from an adult in good health. CDR3s include the opening cysteine and the closing phenylalanine or tryptophan. D genes are given only for firm matches. Some rows have no size entry. The others give once, few or many, or a class for an expanded clone.

TGTGCCAGCAGACGAGGGCGGCAGGGGAATCAGCCCCAGCATTTT,CASRRGRQGNQPQHF,.,.,TRBV6-5,TRBJ1-5,15
TGTGCCAGCAGCTCAGGCCCGAACTATGGCTACACCTTC,CASSSGPNYGYTF,once,.,TRBV7-3,TRBJ1-2,13
TGCGCCAGCAGCCGATTACCGGGACAGGGAGGAAACGAGCAGTACTTC,CASSRLPGQGGNEQYF,.,TRBD1,TRBV5-1,TRBJ2-7,16
TGCAGCGTTGAGGGGTTCAGGAACTATGGCTACACCTTC,CSVEGFRNYGYTF,.,.,TRBV29-1,TRBJ1-2,13
TGTGCCAGCAGCTTCCGGGGGGACTATGGCTACACCTTC,CASSFRGDYGYTF,.,.,TRBV5-5,TRBJ1-2,13
TGTGCCAGCAGCTTAGCGCGGGGATGGAGTCCCTACAATGAGCAGTTCTTC,CASSLARGWSPYNEQFF,.,.,TRBV7-6,TRBJ2-1,17
TGTGCCAGCAGCTTAGGTTCTGAGGTCAGGGCCTATGGCTACACCTTC,CASSLGSEVRAYGYTF,.,.,TRBV7-8,TRBJ1-2,16
TGTGCCAGCTCACCGTTACTCAACACTGAAGCTTTCTTT,CASSPLLNTEAFF,.,.,TRBV18,TRBJ1-1,13
TGTGCCAGCAGTACCGACAGGGGGTGGTACGAGCAGTACTTC,CASSTDRGWYEQYF,.,TRBD1,TRBV6-5,TRBJ2-7,14
TGTGCCAGCAGTGACCAGAGGCCCGGGGAAAAACTGTTTTTT,CASSDQRPGEKLFF,.,.,TRBV25-1,TRBJ1-4,14
TGTGCCAGCAGTGAAGGCGCAAACGAGCAGTACTTC,CASSEGANEQYF,.,.,TRBV25-1,TRBJ2-7,12
TGCGCCAGCAGGCAGGACAACACCGGGGAGCTGTTTTTT,CASRQDNTGELFF,.,.,TRBV5-1,TRBJ2-2,13
TGTGCCAGTGTACAGGGTGATGGCTTTGGCTACACCTTC,CASVQGDGFGYTF,.,.,TRBV25-1,TRBJ1-2,13
TGTGCCAGCAGTTCATTGTACTTGGGAGAAGGCGAGCAGTACTTC,CASSSLYLGEGEQYF,.,.,TRBV28,TRBJ2-7,15
TGTGCCAGCAGCTTAGGCCAAGGTGGCGGCTACACCTTC,CASSLGQGGGYTF,.,.,TRBV7-9,TRBJ1-2,13
TGTGCCAGCAGCTTGCATTTAGGGAGGGGCAATGAGCAGTTCTTC,CASSLHLGRGNEQFF,.,TRBD2,TRBV5-5,TRBJ2-1,15
TGTGCCAGCAGCTTGGGACCGGGGACAGATACGCAGTATTTT,CASSLGPGTDTQYF,once,.,TRBV5-6,TRBJ2-3,14
TGCGCCAGCAGCCAAGGGTCGAAGGGGAGCTCCTACAATGAGCAGTTCTTC,CASSQGSKGSSYNEQFF,.,.,TRBV4-3,TRBJ2-1,17
TGTGCCAGCAGTGAAGTAGAGGGGGCTAACACTGAAGCTTTCTTT,CASSEVEGANTEAFF,.,TRBD1,TRBV6-1,TRBJ1-1,15
TGTGCCAGCAGCTATAGATCTAGGGGAAGTGGTATCACTGAAGCTTTCTTT,CASSYRSRGSGITEAFF,.,.,TRBV11-2,TRBJ1-1,17
TGCGCCAGCAGCTTGGCCGACAGGGCGAACACTGAAGCTTTCTTT,CASSLADRANTEAFF,.,TRBD1,TRBV5-1,TRBJ1-1,15
TGTGCCAGCAGCGTATCGGGACCGCAAGCCTACGAGCAGTACTTC,CASSVSGPQAYEQYF,.,.,TRBV3-1/TRBV3-2,TRBJ2-7,15
TGTGCCAGCAGTAAGGGACAGGGTTTGATCGATGAGCAGTTCTTC,CASSKGQGLIDEQFF,.,TRBD1,TRBV2,TRBJ2-1,15
TGTGCCAGCAGCGCGGACAGACTGAACACTGAAGCTTTCTTT,CASSADRLNTEAFF,.,.,TRBV9,TRBJ1-1,14
TGTGCCAGCAGCGTAGGTGGTAGGGATTCAGAGACCCAGTACTTC,CASSVGGRDSETQYF,.,.,TRBV9,TRBJ2-5,15
TGTGCCAGCAGCCCAATGGGGGGGGTAGGTGAAGCTTTCTTT,CASSPMGGVGEAFF,once,.,TRBV3-1/TRBV3-2,TRBJ1-1,14
TGTGCCAGCATCAACTCTGGGGCCAACGTCCTGACTTTC,CASINSGANVLTF,.,.,TRBV6-5,TRBJ2-6,13
TGTGCCAGCAGCCAAGATCGCCGGACTGAAGCTTTCTTT,CASSQDRRTEAFF,.,.,TRBV3-1/TRBV3-2,TRBJ1-1,13
TGCGCCAGCAGCCAAGAATGGTCTAGCGGGATGGACGAGCAGTACTTC,CASSQEWSSGMDEQYF,.,TRBD2,TRBV4-1,TRBJ2-7,16
TGTGCCAGCAGCCCCAAGGGACAGGGGGCGAACACTGAAGCTTTCTTT,CASSPKGQGANTEAFF,.,TRBD1,TRBV13,TRBJ1-1,16
TGTGCCAGCAGTTACCTCTTTAATGGGGGTGAGGATGAGCAGTTCTTC,CASSYLFNGGEDEQFF,once,.,TRBV6-5,TRBJ2-1,16
TGTGCCAGCAGCCTGGGACTAGGCGAGCAGTACTTC,CASSLGLGEQYF,.,TRBD2,TRBV27,TRBJ2-7,12
TGTGCCAGCAGCTTAGTGGGACAGGAAACCTACGAGCAGTACTTC,CASSLVGQETYEQYF,.,TRBD1,TRBV7-2,TRBJ2-7,15
TGTGCCAGCAGTGAAGGGCAGGCCGGCTCTGGTGAAAAACTGTTTTTT,CASSEGQAGSGEKLFF,.,.,TRBV6-1,TRBJ1-4,16
TGTGCCAGCAGCCCTAGTCTAGGGGGAGGCTACACCTTC,CASSPSLGGGYTF,.,.,TRBV3-1/TRBV3-2,TRBJ1-2,13
TGTGCCAGCAGTTATTTCCCTAATGAAAAACTGTTTTTT,CASSYFPNEKLFF,.,.,TRBV6-5,TRBJ1-4,13
TGTGCCAGCAGCTCGGGACAGGGGAATGGCTACACCTTC,CASSSGQGNGYTF,.,TRBD1,TRBV7-3,TRBJ1-2,13
TGTGCCAGCAGCTTAGATCTGCAGATTACCTACGAGCAGTACTTC,CASSLDLQITYEQYF,.,.,TRBV11-2,TRBJ2-7,15
TGTGCCAGCATAGCGGACAGGCCCTCCCAGCTAAGAAACTATGGCTACACCTTC,CASIADRPSQLRNYGYTF,.,TRBD1,TRBV2,TRBJ1-2,18
TGTGCCAGCAGTTGGGGACTAGCGGGGACCCTCTACGAGCAGTACTTC,CASSWGLAGTLYEQYF,.,TRBD2,TRBV6-6,TRBJ2-7,16
TGTGCCAGCAGCTTCAGGGGGATGAACACTGAAGCTTTCTTT,CASSFRGMNTEAFF,.,TRBD1,TRBV5-8,TRBJ1-1,14